These 21 T cell receptor beta chains were all obtained from the same sample, sequenced in a study of blood T cell repertoires in COVID-19. Clones were sequenced by immunoSEQ multiplex PCR, and TCRdb holds only the in-frame ones, with some missing. The table records 100,000 to 140,000 clones, about 87% of them present only once. Source material: peripheral blood. The receptors were gathered from a man aged 45 to 65 with active or convalescent COVID-19.

V gene TRBV4-3 combines with J gene TRBJ2-1; D is unclear. This CDR3 is built from 16 residues. Germline assignment: CDR1 LGHNA and CDR2 YSLEER. Trimming shortened V by 0 bases and J by 0 bases, and 9 bases separated the two germline ends. In DNA form, the CDR3 reads TGCGCCAGCAGCCAAGATAGATACGACTCCTACAATGAGCAGTTCTTC. Its protein is CASSQDRYDSYNEQFF.

V usage is TRBV10-3 and J usage is TRBJ2-5, with 10 nucleotides matching TRBD2. The CDR3 is made up of 16 amino acids. Germline V lookup: CDR1 ENHRY, CDR2 SYGVKD. With 2 bases clipped from V and 4 bases from J, the junction kept 7 bases outside the gene matches. Written as DNA, the CDR3 is TGTGCCATCAGTGAGGAGCCTAGCGGGAGTTCAGAGACCCAGTACTTC. Translating gives CAISEEPSGSSETQYF.

The chain combines TRBV10-3 with TRBJ2-3; D gene unclear. Germline-derived CDR1 and CDR2 are ENHRY and SYGVKD. This CDR3 is 12 amino acids long. V lost 7 bases to trimming and J lost 1 base, with 6 bases between them. The CDR3 region is CAINPGTDTQYF. DNA for the CDR3: TGTGCCATCAACCCGGGCACAGATACGCAGTATTTT.

The V gene is TRBV28, the J gene TRBJ1-6; 7 bases map to TRBD1. Trimming removed 6 bases from V and 4 bases from J; junction bases left unmatched: 9. This CDR3 is built from 16 residues. CDR1 MDHEN and CDR2 SYDVKM come from the germline V gene. As DNA, the CDR3 is TGTGCCAGCAGCCCCGGTCCGGACAGGTATAATTCACCCCTCCACTTT. Residues: CASSPGPDRYNSPLHF.

The chain employs TRBV9 and TRBJ2-2; 8 bases fit TRBD1. The CDR3 contains 16 residues. V was clipped by 3 bases and J by 6 bases; unmatched bases: 10. Germline V CDR1 and CDR2: SGDLS, YYNGEE. CDR3 coding DNA: TGTGCCAGCAGCGCCCGGACAGGGAAGTTGTCCGGGGAGCTGTTTTTT. This gives the protein CASSARTGKLSGELFF.

CDR3 residues: CAWTRGEPDTQYF. The CDR3 DNA reads as TGTGCCTGGACCCGCGGGGAACCAGATACGCAGTATTTT. This chain joins TRBV30 and TRBJ2-3; tentatively, D is TRBD2 (6 bases). Trimming removed 4 bases from V and 4 bases from J, with 12 bases in between. There are 13 residues in the CDR3. CDR1 is GTSNPN and CDR2 is SVGIG in the germline V gene (reference sequence).

The chain employs TRBV6-5 and TRBJ1-4; D unresolved. V dropped 8 bases and J dropped 1 base, with 11 bases sitting between them. In germline, CDR1 is MNHEY, CDR2 SVGAGI. The CDR3 length is 14 residues. The CDR3 region is CASGRLGTNEKLFF. For the CDR3, the DNA is TGTGCCAGCGGGAGACTGGGAACTAATGAAAAACTGTTTTTT.

The V call is TRBV14, the J call TRBJ2-3, with TRBD2 matching 15 bases. The germline V gene has CDR1 SGHDN and CDR2 FVKESK. The V and J ends lost 8 bases and 8 bases, in that order; junction bases with no gene match: 8. CDR3 length equals 15 residues. CDR3 bases: TGTGCCAGCGGACCGGGACTAGCGGGAGGTGGTACGCAGTATTTT. It is translated as CASGPGLAGGGTQYF. The full variable domain, in which reference TRBV14 and TRBJ2-3 provide the parts outside the CDR3, is EAGVTQFPSHSVIEKGQTVTLRCDPISGHDNLYWYRRVMGKEIKFLLHFVKESKQDESGMPNNRFLAERTGGTYSTLKVQPAELEDSGVYFCASGPGLAGGGTQYFGPGTRLTVL.

Only a few counts were recorded for this clone. This chain joins TRBV18 and TRBJ1-2, with no clear D. Trimming removed 3 bases from V and 2 bases from J, with 25 bases in between. From germline, CDR1 is KGHSH and CDR2 LQKENI. The CDR3 spans 19 residues. The CDR3 DNA sequence: TGTGCCAGCTCACCCGCGGGTGGGAAACTACGGAATTTGAACTATGGCTACACCTTC. Translating gives CASSPAGGKLRNLNYGYTF.

The chain uses TRBV19 and TRBJ1-5, with TRBD1 as a possible D gene (5 bases). This CDR3 has 14 residues. V was cut by 7 bases and J by 5 bases, with 15 bases left in between. Germline CDR1 is LNHDA and CDR2 is SQIVND (reference sequence). The CDR3 loop reads CASTQGGGDQPQHF. CDR3 nucleotides: TGTGCCAGTACCCAGGGCGGGGGGGATCAGCCCCAGCATTTT.

The chain recombines TRBV28 with TRBJ2-3; 7 nucleotides align to TRBD1. This CDR3 comprises 14 residues. Trimming took 6 bases from V and 2 from J; bases not matched to a gene: 5. Germline loops: CDR1 MDHEN, CDR2 SYDVKM. DNA for the CDR3: TGTGCCAGCAGCACAGGGGCCCTCACAGATACGCAGTATTTT. Its translation: CASSTGALTDTQYF.

This clone was counted once. This rearrangement joins TRBV11-2 to TRBJ1-3; D perhaps matches TRBD1 (6 bases). The CDR3 is made up of 17 amino acids. Trimming stripped 1 base from V and 0 bases from J, with 13 bases between. Germline V gene sequence: CDR1 SGHAT, CDR2 FQNNGV. The CDR3 nucleotides are TGTGCCAGCAGCTTAGGAGGGGGAAGGGGCTCTGGAAACACCATATATTTT. It translates to CASSLGGGRGSGNTIYF.

V gene TRBV13 combines with J gene TRBJ2-5; TRBD2 agrees at 10 bases. In germline, CDR1 is PRHDT, CDR2 FYEKMQ (reference sequence). After removal of 2 bases from V and 8 bases from J, the junction contained 2 bases not matched to a gene. The CDR3 sequence is 13 residues long. The CDR3 sequence is CASSLSSGRTQYF. DNA for the CDR3: TGTGCCAGCAGCTTATCTAGCGGGAGAACCCAGTACTTC.

V usage is TRBV28 and J usage is TRBJ2-2, with TRBD1 matching over 7 bases. The CDR3 runs to 14 residues. The V gene's germline CDR1 is MDHEN and CDR2 SYDVKM. V lost 2 bases and J lost 3; bases outside the gene matches: 0. This CDR3 reads CASSLTGDTGELFF. In nucleotides, the CDR3 is TGTGCCAGCAGTTTAACAGGGGACACCGGGGAGCTGTTTTTT.

CDR3 sequence: CASSFHSNYGYTF. CDR3 sequence (DNA): TGTGCCAGCAGCTTCCACAGTAACTATGGCTACACCTTC. The rearrangement links TRBV7-2 to TRBJ1-2, with D unresolved. Germline assignment: CDR1 SGHTA and CDR2 FQGNSA. V lost 3 bases to trimming and J lost 1 base, with 6 bases between them. There are 13 residues in the CDR3.

This clone was detected once. The V and J genes are TRBV2 and TRBJ2-1; D might be TRBD2 (5 bases). Trimming shortened V by 5 bases and J by 7 bases, and 6 bases separated the two germline ends. The CDR3 has 11 residues. Germline-derived CDR1 and CDR2 are SNHLY and FYNNEI. The chain's CDR3 is CASSSGNEQFF. The CDR3 nucleotides read TGTGCCAGCAGTTCGGGGAATGAGCAGTTCTTC.

The rearrangement joins TRBV6-6 to TRBJ2-3; 12 positions match TRBD2. Per germline, CDR1 MNHNY and CDR2 SVGAGI (reference sequence). V trimming: 5 bases; J trimming: 3 bases; junction bases outside the gene matches: 3. This CDR3 has 15 amino acids. The CDR3 DNA reads as TGTGCCAGCAGTCTAGCGGGAGGGCTTACAGATACGCAGTATTTT. Translating gives CASSLAGGLTDTQYF.

In its sample, this clone was seen once. The chain joins TRBV5-1 to TRBJ2-4, with 7 bases matching TRBD2. Per germline, CDR1 SGHRS and CDR2 YFSETQ. This CDR3 region has 11 residues. The V and J ends lost 5 bases and 9 bases, in that order; junction bases with no gene match: 2. Here the CDR3 reads CASRGRGIQYF. CDR3 nucleotides: TGCGCCAGCAGGGGGAGGGGCATTCAGTACTTC.

The chain uses TRBV6-1 and TRBJ2-7; 7 nucleotides match TRBD2. This CDR3 is 15 amino acids long. CDR1 is MNHNS, CDR2 SASEGT, per germline. V trimming: 1 base; J trimming: 2 bases; junction bases outside the gene matches: 5. This CDR3 reads CASSEGGLVTYEQYF. The DNA of the CDR3 is TGTGCCAGCAGTGAAGGAGGACTAGTTACCTACGAGCAGTACTTC.

The V call is TRBV3-1 (or the pseudogene TRBV3-2), the J call TRBJ2-3; 7 nucleotides match TRBD2. There are 16 residues in the CDR3. The V gene's germline CDR1 is LGHDT and CDR2 YNNKEL (reference sequence). J lost 2 bases, V lost 2 bases, and 7 bases had no gene match. The chain's CDR3 is CASSQWSSGLTDTQYF. For the CDR3, the DNA is TGTGCCAGCAGCCAATGGTCTAGCGGACTCACAGATACGCAGTATTTT.

This clone appeared once. The chain joins TRBV19 to TRBJ2-4; unclear D gene. Trimming left V 1 base short and J 0 bases short, with 7 bases between. Germline CDR1 is LNHDA and CDR2 is SQIVND (reference sequence). This CDR3 is 15 amino acids long. CDR3 sequence (DNA): TGTGCCAGTAGTATAGTGGGCTTAGCCAAAAACATTCAGTACTTC. Residues: CASSIVGLAKNIQYF.